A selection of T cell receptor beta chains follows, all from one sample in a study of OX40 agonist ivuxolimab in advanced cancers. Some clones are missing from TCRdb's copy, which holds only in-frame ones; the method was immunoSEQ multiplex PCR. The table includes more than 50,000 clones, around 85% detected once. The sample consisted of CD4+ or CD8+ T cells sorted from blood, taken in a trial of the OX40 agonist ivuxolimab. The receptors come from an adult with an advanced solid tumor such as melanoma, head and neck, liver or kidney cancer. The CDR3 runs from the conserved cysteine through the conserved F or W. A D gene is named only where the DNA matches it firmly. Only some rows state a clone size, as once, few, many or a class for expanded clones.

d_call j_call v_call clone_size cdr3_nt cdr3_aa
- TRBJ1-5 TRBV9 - TGTGCCAGCAGCGTAGGGCTTGGCAATCAGCCCCAGCATTTT CASSVGLGNQPQHF
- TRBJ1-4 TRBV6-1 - TGTGCCAGCAGTGATCCGACAGTGAGTGAAAAACTGTTTTTT CASSDPTVSEKLFF
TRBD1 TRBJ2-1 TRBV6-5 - TGTGCCAGCAACAGGGGGCCGATGACCTACAATGAGCAGTTCTTC CASNRGPMTYNEQFF
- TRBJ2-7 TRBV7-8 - TGTGCCAGCAGCTTCGGCCGACAGGTCAAACAATACGAGCAGTACTTC CASSFGRQVKQYEQYF
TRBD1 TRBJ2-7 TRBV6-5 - TGTGCCAGCAGTTCATCCGGGACAGGGACCTACGAGCAGTACTTC CASSSSGTGTYEQYF
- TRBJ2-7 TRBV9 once TGTGCCAGCAGCGTAGCCGGGACTGGTCCCTACGAGCAGTACTTC CASSVAGTGPYEQYF
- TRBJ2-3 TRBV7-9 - TGTGCCAGCAGCTTACGGGACCGAGATACGCAGTATTTT CASSLRDRDTQYF
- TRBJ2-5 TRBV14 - TGTGCCAGCAGCCAAGTTCCCAGCTCCCAGACCCAGTACTTC CASSQVPSSQTQYF
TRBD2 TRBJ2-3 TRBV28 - TGTGCCAGCAGACCGGGACTAGCGGCCGGCACAGATACGCAGTATTTT CASRPGLAAGTDTQYF
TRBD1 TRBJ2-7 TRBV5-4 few TGTGCCAGCAGCTTGGGGGACAGGGGGCTCTACGAGCAGTACTTC CASSLGDRGLYEQYF
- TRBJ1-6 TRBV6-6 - TGTGCCGGCAGGAGCTCCTATAATTCACCCCTCCACTTT CAGRSSYNSPLHF
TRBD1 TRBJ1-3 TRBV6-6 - TGTGCCAGCATTCCAAGGGGGCCCTCTGGAAACACCATATATTTT CASIPRGPSGNTIYF
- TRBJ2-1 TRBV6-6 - TGTGCCAGCGGCAGGGGTCAAATCTACAATGAGCAGTTCTTC CASGRGQIYNEQFF
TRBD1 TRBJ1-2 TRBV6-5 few TGTGCCAGCAGAGGACAGGGAGGACTCTATGGCTACACCTTC CASRGQGGLYGYTF
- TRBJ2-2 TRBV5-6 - TGTGCCAGCAGTCGTGGGGCTCCCACCGGGGAGCTGTTTTTT CASSRGAPTGELFF
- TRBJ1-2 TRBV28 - TGTGCCAGCAGCCCGGGGTCCAGGAGCTATGGCTACACCTTC CASSPGSRSYGYTF
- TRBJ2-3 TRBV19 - TGTGCCAGTACCCCGACTCGTACCTCCACAGATACGCAGTATTTT CASTPTRTSTDTQYF
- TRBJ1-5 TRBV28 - TGTGCCAGTCGAGGGCCGTTAGCCAATCAGCCCCAGCATTTT CASRGPLANQPQHF
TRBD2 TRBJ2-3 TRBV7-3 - TGTGCCAGCAGCTACCGGGGGGGCCCTACAGATACGCAGTATTTT CASSYRGGPTDTQYF
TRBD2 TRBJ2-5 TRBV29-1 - TGCAGCGCTAGCGGGGGGACCATGGGAGAGACCCAGTACTTC CSASGGTMGETQYF
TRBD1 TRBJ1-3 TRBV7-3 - TGTGCCAGCAGCAACTCGGGACAGGGGCCTGGAAACACCATATATTTT CASSNSGQGPGNTIYF
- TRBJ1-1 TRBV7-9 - TGTGCCAGCAGCTTTTGGGAGGACACTGAAGCTTTCTTT CASSFWEDTEAFF
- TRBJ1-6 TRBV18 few TGTGCCAGCTCAACGGACCGATCCTATAATTCACCCCTCCACTTT CASSTDRSYNSPLHF
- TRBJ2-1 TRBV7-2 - TGTGCCAGCAGCTCGCCCTCAGGGGCAAATTACAATGAGCAGTTCTTC CASSSPSGANYNEQFF
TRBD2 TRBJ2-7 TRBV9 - TGTGCCAGCAGCGAACACGGGGGGGCGAACTCCTACGAGCAGTACTTC CASSEHGGANSYEQYF
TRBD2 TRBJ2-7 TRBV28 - TGTGCCAGCAGATCCGGGACTAGGCGGTACGAGCAGTACTTC CASRSGTRRYEQYF
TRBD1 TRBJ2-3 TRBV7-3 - TGTGCCAGCAGCTTGGACGGGGCTGGGACAGGCCTCACAGATACGCAGTATTTT CASSLDGAGTGLTDTQYF
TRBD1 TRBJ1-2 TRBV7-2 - TGTGCCAGCAGCACCCGGACAGGGGACAGCGCTGGCTACACCTTC CASSTRTGDSAGYTF
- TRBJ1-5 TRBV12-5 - TGTGCTAGTGCCCCAGGGACGGATCAGCCCCAGCATTTT CASAPGTDQPQHF
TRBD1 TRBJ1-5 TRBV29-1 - TGCAGCGTTGAAGAAGGACAGGGTGCCCAGCATTTT CSVEEGQGAQHF
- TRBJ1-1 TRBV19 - TGTGCCAGTAGTATAGTGGCCCCCTACGCGAACACTGAAGCTTTCTTT CASSIVAPYANTEAFF
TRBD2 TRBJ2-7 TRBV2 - TGTGCCAGCACCCCGGGGAGCGGGAACTACGAGCAGTACTTC CASTPGSGNYEQYF
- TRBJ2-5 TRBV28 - TGTGCCAGCAGACGACAGAGGCAAGAGACCCAGTACTTC CASRRQRQETQYF
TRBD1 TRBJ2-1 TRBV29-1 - TGCAGCGGTGACCCGGGACAGGGGGCCGCGCGGTCCTACAATGAGCAGTTCTTC CSGDPGQGAARSYNEQFF
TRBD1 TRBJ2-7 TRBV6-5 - TGTGCCAGCAGTTCTATCGACAGGGCTAAGGACTACGAGCAGTACTTC CASSSIDRAKDYEQYF
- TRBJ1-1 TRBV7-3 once TGTGCCAGCAGCTTAAGTGGAGGACCGGGGACTGAAGCTTTCTTT CASSLSGGPGTEAFF
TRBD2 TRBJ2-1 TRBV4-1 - TGCGCCAGCAGCCAAGTAACTAGCGGGCGCTACAATGAGCAGTTCTTC CASSQVTSGRYNEQFF
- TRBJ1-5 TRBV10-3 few TGTGCCATCAGTGGGGGCGACAATCAGCCCCAGCATTTT CAISGGDNQPQHF
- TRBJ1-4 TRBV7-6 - TGTGCCAGCAGCTCCGTTGGGGTCACTGAAAAACTGTTTTTT CASSSVGVTEKLFF
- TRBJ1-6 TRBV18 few TGTGCCAGCTCACCAGGGCAGTTAAATAATTCACCCCTCCACTTT CASSPGQLNNSPLHF
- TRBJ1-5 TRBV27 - TGTGCCAGCAGCGAGGGGCGGATGGGTCAGCCCCAGCATTTT CASSEGRMGQPQHF
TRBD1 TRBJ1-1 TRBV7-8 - TGTGCCAGCAGCTTAACAGACGACAGGGGCACTGAAGCTTTCTTT CASSLTDDRGTEAFF
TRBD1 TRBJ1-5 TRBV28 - TGTGCCAGCAGTTGGGGGACAGGAGCGAATCAGCCCCAGCATTTT CASSWGTGANQPQHF
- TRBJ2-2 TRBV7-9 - TGTGCCAGCAGCTTAGCCAGTAGTCTGAACACCGGGGAGCTGTTTTTT CASSLASSLNTGELFF